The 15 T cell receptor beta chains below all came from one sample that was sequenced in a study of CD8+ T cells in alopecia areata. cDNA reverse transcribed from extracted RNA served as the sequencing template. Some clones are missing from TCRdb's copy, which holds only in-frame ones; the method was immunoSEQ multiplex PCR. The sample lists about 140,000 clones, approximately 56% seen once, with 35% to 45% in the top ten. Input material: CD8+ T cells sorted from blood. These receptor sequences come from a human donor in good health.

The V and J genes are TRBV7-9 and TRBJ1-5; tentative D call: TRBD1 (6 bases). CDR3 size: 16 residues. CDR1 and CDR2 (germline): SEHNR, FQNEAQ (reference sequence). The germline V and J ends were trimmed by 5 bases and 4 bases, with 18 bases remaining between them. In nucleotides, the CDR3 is TGTGCCAGCAGCCATGTGTCGGGGGCTGCAAATCAGCCCCAGCATTTT. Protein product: CASSHVSGAANQPQHF.

The CDR3 region is CASSIGASVAFF. For the CDR3, the DNA is TGTGCCAGCAGCATCGGCGCTTCGGTAGCTTTCTTT. V gene TRBV7-9 combines with J gene TRBJ1-1; D remains unclear. Germline assignment: CDR1 SEHNR and CDR2 FQNEAQ (reference sequence). Trimming shortened V by 5 bases and J by 10 bases, and 14 bases separated the two germline ends. This CDR3 comprises 12 residues. The variable domain in full, completed from reference TRBV7-9 and TRBJ1-1, reads DTGVSQNPRHKITKRGQNVTFRCDPISEHNRLYWYRQTLGQGPEFLTYFQNEAQLEKSRLLSDRFSAERPKGSFSTLEIQRTEQGDSAMYLCASSIGASVAFFGQGTRLTVV.

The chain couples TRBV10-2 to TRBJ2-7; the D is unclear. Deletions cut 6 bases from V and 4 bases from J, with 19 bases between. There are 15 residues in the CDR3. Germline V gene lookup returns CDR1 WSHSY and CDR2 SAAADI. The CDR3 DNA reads TGCGCCAGCAGCGTAGGGTGGGGTGCCGGTTACGAGCAGTACTTC. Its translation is CASSVGWGAGYEQYF.

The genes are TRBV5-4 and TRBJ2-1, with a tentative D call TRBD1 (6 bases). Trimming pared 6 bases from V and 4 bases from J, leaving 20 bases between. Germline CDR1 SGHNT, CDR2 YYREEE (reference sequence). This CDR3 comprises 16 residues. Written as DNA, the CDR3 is TGTGCCAGCATTTTCCCCGGACAGAATGGTTACAATGAGCAGTTCTTC. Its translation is CASIFPGQNGYNEQFF.

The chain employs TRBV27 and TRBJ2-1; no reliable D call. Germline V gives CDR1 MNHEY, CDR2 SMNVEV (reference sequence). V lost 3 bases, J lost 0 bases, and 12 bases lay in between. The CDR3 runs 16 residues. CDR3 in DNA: TGTGCCAGCAGTTTGCAGCCGCACAGCTCCTACAATGAGCAGTTCTTC. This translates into CASSLQPHSSYNEQFF.

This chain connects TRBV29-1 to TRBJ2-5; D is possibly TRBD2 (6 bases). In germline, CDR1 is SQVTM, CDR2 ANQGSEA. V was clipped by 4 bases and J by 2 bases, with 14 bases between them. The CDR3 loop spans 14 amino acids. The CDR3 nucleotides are TGCAGCGTTGTTGGGGGACTCACTCAAGAGACCCAGTACTTC. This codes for CSVVGGLTQETQYF.

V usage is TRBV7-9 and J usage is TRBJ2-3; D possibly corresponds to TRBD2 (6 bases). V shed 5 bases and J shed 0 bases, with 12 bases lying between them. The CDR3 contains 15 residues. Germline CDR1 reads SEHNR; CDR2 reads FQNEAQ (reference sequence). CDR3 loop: CASSPGRSSTDTQYF. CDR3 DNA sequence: TGTGCCAGCAGCCCCGGGAGATCTAGCACAGATACGCAGTATTTT. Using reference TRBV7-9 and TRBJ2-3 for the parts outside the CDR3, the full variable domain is DTGVSQNPRHKITKRGQNVTFRCDPISEHNRLYWYRQTLGQGPEFLTYFQNEAQLEKSRLLSDRFSAERPKGSFSTLEIQRTEQGDSAMYLCASSPGRSSTDTQYFGPGTRLTVL.

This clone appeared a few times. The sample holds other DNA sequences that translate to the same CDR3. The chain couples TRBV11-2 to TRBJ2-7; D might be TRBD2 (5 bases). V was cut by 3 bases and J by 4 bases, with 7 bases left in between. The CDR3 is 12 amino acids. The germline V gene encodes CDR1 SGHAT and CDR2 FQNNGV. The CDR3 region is CASSFGVYEQYF. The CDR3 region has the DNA TGTGCCAGCAGCTTCGGGGTTTACGAGCAGTACTTC.

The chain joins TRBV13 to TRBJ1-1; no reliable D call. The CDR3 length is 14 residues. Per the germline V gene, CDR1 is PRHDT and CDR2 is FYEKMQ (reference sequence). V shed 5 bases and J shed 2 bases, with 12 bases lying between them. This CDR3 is CASSTDGRNTEAFF. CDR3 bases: TGTGCCAGCAGCACGGACGGACGAAACACTGAAGCTTTCTTT.

CDR3 nucleotides: TGTGCCAGCAGTTACACGGGGTGGGATGAGCAGTTCTTC. Residues: CASSYTGWDEQFF. The chain is built from TRBV6-5 and TRBJ2-1, with D perhaps TRBD2 (5 bases). Looked up from germline, CDR1 is MNHEY and CDR2 is SVGAGI. The V gene lost 2 bases and the J gene lost 8 bases, with 10 bases spanning the gap. The length of the CDR3 is 13 residues.

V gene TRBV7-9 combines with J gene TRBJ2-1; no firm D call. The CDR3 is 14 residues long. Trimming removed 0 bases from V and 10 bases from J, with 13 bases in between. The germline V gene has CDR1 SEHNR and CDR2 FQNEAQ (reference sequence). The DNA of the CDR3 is TGTGCCAGCAGCTTAGCTGACTCGTTTCAGGAGCAGTTCTTC. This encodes CASSLADSFQEQFF.

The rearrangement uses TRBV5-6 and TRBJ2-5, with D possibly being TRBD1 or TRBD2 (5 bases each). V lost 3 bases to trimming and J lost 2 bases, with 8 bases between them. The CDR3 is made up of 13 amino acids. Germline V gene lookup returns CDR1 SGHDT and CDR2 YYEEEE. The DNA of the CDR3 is TGTGCCAGCAGCTCCTGGGGGCAAGAGACCCAGTACTTC. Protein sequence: CASSSWGQETQYF. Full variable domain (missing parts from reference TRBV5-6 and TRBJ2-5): DAGVTQSPTHLIKTRGQQVTLRCSPKSGHDTVSWYQQALGQGPQFIFQYYEEEERQRGNFPDRFSGHQFPNYSSELNVNALLLGDSALYLCASSSWGQETQYFGPGTRLLVL.

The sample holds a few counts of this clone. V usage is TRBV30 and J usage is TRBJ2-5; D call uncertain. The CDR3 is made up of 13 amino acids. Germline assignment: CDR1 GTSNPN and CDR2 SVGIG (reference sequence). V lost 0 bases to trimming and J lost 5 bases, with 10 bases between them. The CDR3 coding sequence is TGTGCCTGGAGTGTATTTAGAGTTGAGACCCAGTACTTC. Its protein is CAWSVFRVETQYF.

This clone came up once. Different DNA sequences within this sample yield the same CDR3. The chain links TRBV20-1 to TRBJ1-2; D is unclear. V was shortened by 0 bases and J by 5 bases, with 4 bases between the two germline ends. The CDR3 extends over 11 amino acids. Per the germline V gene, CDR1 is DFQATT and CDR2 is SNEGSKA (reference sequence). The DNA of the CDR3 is TGCAGTGCTAGAGATTTATATGGCTACACCTTC. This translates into CSARDLYGYTF.

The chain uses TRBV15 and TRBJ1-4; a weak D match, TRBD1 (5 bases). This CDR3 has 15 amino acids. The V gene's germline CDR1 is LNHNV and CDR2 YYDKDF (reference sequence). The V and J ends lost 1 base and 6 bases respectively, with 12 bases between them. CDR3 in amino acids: CATSRAIRDDEKLFF. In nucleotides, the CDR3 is TGTGCCACCAGCAGAGCCATCAGGGACGATGAAAAACTGTTTTTT.